This T cell receptor beta chain is drawn from a study of shared clonotypes between healthy human individuals. Profiled with immunoSEQ multiplex PCR; TCRdb holds only in-frame clones, not every one. The data show about 2 million clones, approximately 94% seen once. V shed 6 bases and J shed 0 bases, with 12 bases lying between them. Per germline, CDR1 MNHNS and CDR2 SASEGT. The CDR3 runs 15 residues. Positive CCR7 selection of CD45RO-negative cells yielded the naive CD8 cells, and terminally differentiated effector memory CD45RA+ cells were excluded. The TCR was taken from a man aged 18 to 35 in good health. The chain recombines TRBV6-1 with TRBJ1-5; D is ambiguous. The material sequenced was naive CD8+ T cells sorted from blood. The chain's CDR3 is CASRPTDYSNQPQHF. DNA of the CDR3: TGTGCCAGCAGGCCGACGGACTATAGCAATCAGCCCCAGCATTTT.